Given below is one T cell receptor beta chain in context. This sample is part of a study of patients and donors after allogeneic stem cell transplantation. MiXCR, applied by TCRdb to the RT-PCR reads, yields one record per CDR3 protein. Here the sample spans about 200,000 distinct CDR3 sequences, 35% to 45% being singletons. Germline values: CDR1 SQVTM, CDR2 ANQGSEA. This CDR3 region has 13 residues. The origin of this receptor is a human donor who was either an allogeneic HSCT recipient or a stem cell or donor lymphocyte infusion donor (not recorded which). It is not recorded whose cells these are; they may come from a transplant donor. The sample consisted of blood, either unsorted or a sorted T cell fraction (not recorded which). The V and J genes are TRBV29-1 and TRBJ1-5; D is unresolved. The J call may be mistaken, given a closer DNA end match to TRBJ2-3. The CDR3 DNA sequence: TGCAGCGTAGTAGAACAAGTCAATCAGCCCCAGTATTTT. Amino acids: CSVVEQVNQPQYF.